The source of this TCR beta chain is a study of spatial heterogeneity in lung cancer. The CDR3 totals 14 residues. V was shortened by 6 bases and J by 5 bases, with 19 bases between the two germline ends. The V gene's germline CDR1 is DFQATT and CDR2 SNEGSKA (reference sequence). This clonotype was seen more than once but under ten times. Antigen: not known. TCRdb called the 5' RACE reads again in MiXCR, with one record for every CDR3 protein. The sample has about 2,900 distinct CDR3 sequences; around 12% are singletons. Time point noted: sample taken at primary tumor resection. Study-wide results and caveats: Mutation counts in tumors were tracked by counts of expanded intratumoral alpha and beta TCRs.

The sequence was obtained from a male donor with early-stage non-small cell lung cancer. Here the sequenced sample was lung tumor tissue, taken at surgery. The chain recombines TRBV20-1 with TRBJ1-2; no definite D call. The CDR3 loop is CSAPMTDGPYGYTF. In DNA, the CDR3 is TGCAGTGCCCCAATGACGGACGGACCGTATGGCTACACCTTC.